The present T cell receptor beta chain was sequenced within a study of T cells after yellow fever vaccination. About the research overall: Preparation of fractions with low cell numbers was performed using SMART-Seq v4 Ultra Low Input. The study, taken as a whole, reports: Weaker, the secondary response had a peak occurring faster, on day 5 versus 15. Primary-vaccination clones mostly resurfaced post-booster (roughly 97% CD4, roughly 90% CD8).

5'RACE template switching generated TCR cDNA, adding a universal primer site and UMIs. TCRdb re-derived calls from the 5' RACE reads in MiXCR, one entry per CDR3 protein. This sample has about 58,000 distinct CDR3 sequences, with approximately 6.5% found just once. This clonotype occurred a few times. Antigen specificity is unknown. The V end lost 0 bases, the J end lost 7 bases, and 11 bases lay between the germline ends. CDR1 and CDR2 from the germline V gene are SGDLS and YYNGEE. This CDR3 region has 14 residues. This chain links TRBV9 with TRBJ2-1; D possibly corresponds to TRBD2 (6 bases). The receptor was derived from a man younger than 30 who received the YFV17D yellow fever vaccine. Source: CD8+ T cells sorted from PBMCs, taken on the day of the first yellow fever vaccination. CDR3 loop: CASSVGGGSNEQFF. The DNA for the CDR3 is TGTGCCAGCAGCGTAGGTGGGGGGTCGAATGAGCAGTTCTTC.